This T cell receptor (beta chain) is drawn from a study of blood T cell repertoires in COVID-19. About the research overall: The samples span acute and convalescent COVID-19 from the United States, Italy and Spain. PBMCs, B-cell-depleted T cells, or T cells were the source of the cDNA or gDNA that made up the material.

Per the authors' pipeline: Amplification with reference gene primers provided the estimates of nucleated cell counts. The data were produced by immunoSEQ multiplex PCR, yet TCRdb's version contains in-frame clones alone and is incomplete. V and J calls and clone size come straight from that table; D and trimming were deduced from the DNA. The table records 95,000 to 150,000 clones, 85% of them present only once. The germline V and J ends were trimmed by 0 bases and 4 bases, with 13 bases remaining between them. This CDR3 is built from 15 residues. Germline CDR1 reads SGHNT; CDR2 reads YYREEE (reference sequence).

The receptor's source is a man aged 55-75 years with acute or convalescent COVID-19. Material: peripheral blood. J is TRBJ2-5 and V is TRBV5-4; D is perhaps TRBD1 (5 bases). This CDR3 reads CASSLGGQSGETQYF. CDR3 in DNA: TGTGCCAGCAGCTTGGGGGGCCAATCCGGAGAGACCCAGTACTTC.